Following are 29 T cell receptor beta chains from one sample sequenced in a study of shared clonotypes between healthy human individuals. Cells designated naive CD8 were CD45RO-negative and were positively selected for CCR7, with terminally differentiated effector memory CD45RA+ cells excluded. The data were produced by immunoSEQ multiplex PCR, yet TCRdb's version contains in-frame clones alone and is incomplete. Seen here are millions of clones, about 95% observed once, and the top ten hold about 1.1%. The sequencing sample was made of naive CD8+ T cells sorted from blood. All receptors come from a man aged 18 to 29 in good health.

The rearrangement joins TRBV27 to TRBJ2-7; 10 bases map to TRBD2. This CDR3 has 15 residues. The V and J ends lost 5 bases and 4 bases, in that order; junction bases with no gene match: 8. Germline V gives CDR1 MNHEY, CDR2 SMNVEV (reference sequence). The CDR3 reads CASSATSGIGYEQYF. DNA for the CDR3: TGTGCCAGCAGTGCCACTAGCGGGATCGGGTACGAGCAGTACTTC.

This clone has only one observation. The V and J genes are TRBV4-3 and TRBJ2-7; TRBD2 agrees at 8 bases. CDR1 is LGHNA and CDR2 is YSLEER in the germline V gene. V was clipped by 0 bases and J by 4 bases; unmatched bases: 5. The CDR3 loop spans 15 amino acids. CDR3 protein: CASSQEYSGSYEQYF. As DNA, the CDR3 is TGCGCCAGCAGCCAAGAGTACAGCGGGAGTTACGAGCAGTACTTC.

The chain is built from TRBV4-3 and TRBJ2-7; 10 positions agree with TRBD1. Germline V gives CDR1 LGHNA, CDR2 YSLEER. The CDR3 is 16 amino acids. V lost 1 base, J lost 4 bases, and 7 bases stayed unmatched. The CDR3 DNA reads as TGCGCCAGCAGCCAAGCCCCGGGACAGGGGAAGTACGAGCAGTACTTC. It codes for CASSQAPGQGKYEQYF.

V gene TRBV5-6 combines with J gene TRBJ2-7, with 10 bases that match TRBD1. V trimming: 2 bases; J trimming: 6 bases; junction bases outside the gene matches: 5. Looked up from germline, CDR1 is SGHDT and CDR2 is YYEEEE. The CDR3 covers 14 residues. This CDR3 is CASSFGQGVGEQYF. CDR3 DNA: TGTGCCAGCAGCTTCGGACAGGGGGTCGGCGAGCAGTACTTC.

This clone has more than one count but fewer than ten. The chain combines TRBV5-6 with TRBJ1-1; D perhaps matches TRBD1 (6 bases). Trimming cost V 3 bases and J 3 bases, with 12 bases left between them. The germline gives CDR1 SGHDT, CDR2 YYEEEE. The CDR3 runs 14 residues. CDR3 residues: CASSYRDIYTEAFF. CDR3 nucleotides: TGTGCCAGCAGCTACCGGGACATCTACACTGAAGCTTTCTTT.

V gene TRBV11-2 combines with J gene TRBJ2-1; either TRBD1 or TRBD2 may supply D (5 bases each). The ends were cut back, 5 bases at V and 3 bases at J, with 20 bases in the middle. The CDR3 length is 17 residues. The germline V gene encodes CDR1 SGHAT and CDR2 FQNNGV. CDR3 sequence: CASSGGPGTGLYNEQFF. The CDR3, as DNA: TGTGCCAGCAGCGGAGGACCAGGGACGGGGCTCTACAATGAGCAGTTCTTC.

This chain uses TRBV6-4 with TRBJ1-5, with 11 positions matching TRBD1. The CDR3 totals 16 residues. Germline assignment: CDR1 MRHNA and CDR2 SNTAGT. The V and J ends lost 4 bases and 4 bases, in that order; junction bases with no gene match: 6. This chain's CDR3 is CASSALGQGENQPQHF. The CDR3 nucleotides read TGTGCCAGCAGTGCCCTGGGACAGGGGGAAAATCAGCCCCAGCATTTT.

This chain connects TRBV7-8 to TRBJ2-7; TRBD1 matches 10 bases. This CDR3 is built from 16 residues. Trimming took 1 base from V and 3 from J; bases not matched to a gene: 6. Germline V gene data show CDR1 as SGHVS and CDR2 as FQNEAQ. The DNA of the CDR3 is TGTGCCAGCAGCTTAGTACAGGACAGGGGGAACTACGAGCAGTACTTC. It encodes CASSLVQDRGNYEQYF. Supplemented by reference TRBV7-8 and TRBJ2-7, the full variable domain reads GAGVSQSPRYKVAKRGQDVALRCDPISGHVSLFWYQQALGQGPEFLTYFQNEAQLDKSGLPSDRFFAERPEGSVSTLKIQRTQQEDSAVYLCASSLVQDRGNYEQYFGPGTRLTVT.

V usage is TRBV11-3 and J usage is TRBJ2-7; 7 nucleotides agree with TRBD2. Germline-derived CDR1 and CDR2 are SGHNT and YENEEA. This CDR3 is built from 16 residues. After removal of 0 bases from V and 3 bases from J, the junction contained 8 bases not matched to a gene. This chain's CDR3 is CASSLDTSDWVYEQYF. The CDR3 DNA reads as TGTGCCAGCAGCTTAGATACTAGCGATTGGGTCTACGAGCAGTACTTC. The full variable domain, with the rest looked up from reference TRBV11-3 and TRBJ2-7, is EAGVVQSPRYKIIEKKQPVAFWCNPISGHNTLYWYLQNLGQGPELLIRYENEEAVDDSQLPKDRFSAERLKGVDSTLKIQPAELGDSAVYLCASSLDTSDWVYEQYFGPGTRLTVT.

This clone came up once. V gene TRBV6-1 combines with J gene TRBJ1-1; 8 bases fit TRBD1. Germline CDR1 and CDR2: MNHNS and SASEGT. J was trimmed by 6 bases and V by 7 bases; bases with no gene match: 4. This CDR3 spans 12 amino acids. The CDR3 loop is CASIGTGPEAFF. For the CDR3, the DNA is TGTGCCAGCATTGGGACAGGCCCTGAAGCTTTCTTT.

The chain joins TRBV5-6 to TRBJ1-2; D is undetermined. CDR3 length equals 16 residues. Germline-derived CDR1 and CDR2 are SGHDT and YYEEEE. V lost 2 bases, J lost 6 bases, and 20 bases lay in between. The CDR3 is CASSFAPGWGRDGYTF. In DNA form, the CDR3 reads TGTGCCAGCAGCTTTGCACCCGGATGGGGAAGGGATGGCTACACCTTC. The variable domain in full, completed from reference TRBV5-6 and TRBJ1-2, reads DAGVTQSPTHLIKTRGQQVTLRCSPKSGHDTVSWYQQALGQGPQFIFQYYEEEERQRGNFPDRFSGHQFPNYSSELNVNALLLGDSALYLCASSFAPGWGRDGYTFGSGTRLTVV.

The count of this clone is one. The chain links TRBV19 to TRBJ2-1; D is ambiguous. Germline CDR1 and CDR2: LNHDA and SQIVND (reference sequence). CDR3 length equals 14 residues. Between the trimmed V and J ends, which lost 6 bases and 9 bases, there was a span of 18 bases. CDR3 protein: CASRERAEIVEQFF. The CDR3 DNA is TGTGCCAGTAGAGAGCGCGCCGAGATAGTTGAGCAGTTCTTC. The full variable domain, completed using reference TRBV19 and TRBJ2-1, is DGGITQSPKYLFRKEGQNVTLSCEQNLNHDAMYWYRQDPGQGLRLIYYSQIVNDFQKGDIAEGYSVSREKKESFPLTVTSAQKNPTAFYLCASRERAEIVEQFFGPGTRLTVL.

The chain recombines TRBV19 with TRBJ1-5; D gene uncertain. The CDR3 is 16 residues long. Germline V lookup: CDR1 LNHDA, CDR2 SQIVND (reference sequence). V was pared by 6 bases and J by 3 bases, with 18 bases between. The CDR3 reads CASRMEGFGLNQPQHF. CDR3 DNA: TGTGCCAGTAGGATGGAGGGCTTCGGCCTCAATCAGCCCCAGCATTTT.

The chain joins TRBV11-1 to TRBJ2-7, with 8 bases identical to TRBD1. Germline CDR1 SGHAT, CDR2 FQDESV (reference sequence). The CDR3 extends over 15 amino acids. With V trimmed by 3 bases and J by 0 bases, 4 bases remained unmatched. Written as DNA, the CDR3 is TGTGCCAGCAGCTTCGAGACAGGGGCCTCCTACGAGCAGTACTTC. As protein: CASSFETGASYEQYF.

The J gene is TRBJ2-6, the V gene TRBV27; D not resolved. The V end was cut by 1 base, the J end by 2 bases, with 6 bases between. Germline CDR1 MNHEY, CDR2 SMNVEV (reference sequence). CDR3 length equals 15 residues. CDR3 region: CASSLLAAGANVLTF. In nucleotides, the CDR3 is TGTGCCAGCAGTTTATTGGCAGCTGGGGCCAACGTCCTGACTTTC.

The rearrangement links TRBV7-9 to TRBJ2-5; D not resolved. CDR3 size: 14 residues. Germline V gene lookup returns CDR1 SEHNR and CDR2 FQNEAQ (reference sequence). The ends were cut back, 7 bases at V and 2 bases at J, with 14 bases in the middle. The CDR3 DNA follows: TGTGCCAGCACCCTTTTAGGAGTTCAAGAGACCCAGTACTTC. This encodes CASTLLGVQETQYF.

The V and J genes are TRBV6-1 and TRBJ2-7; TRBD1 is a possible D gene (5 bases). From germline, CDR1 is MNHNS and CDR2 SASEGT. V lost 1 base and J 0 bases, leaving 19 bases between the germline ends. CDR3 size: 18 residues. CDR3: CASSEVTLTVVISYEQYF. Here the CDR3 DNA reads TGTGCCAGCAGTGAAGTGACTTTGACAGTAGTTATCTCCTACGAGCAGTACTTC.

V is TRBV28 and J is TRBJ1-1; 9 bases agree with TRBD1. Germline lookup yields CDR1 MDHEN and CDR2 SYDVKM. CDR3 length: 14 residues. The J segment lost 5 bases and the V segment lost 5 bases, leaving 6 bases of the junction unmatched. The CDR3 DNA reads TGTGCCAGCAGTCCCAGGACAGGGGTGACTGAAGCTTTCTTT. Translating gives CASSPRTGVTEAFF.

The chain is built from TRBV4-1 and TRBJ2-7, with 7 bases identical to TRBD1. The germline V gene has CDR1 MGHRA and CDR2 YSYEKL. Germline trimming cut 1 base from V and 1 base from J; bases unmatched to any gene: 4. The CDR3 spans 15 residues. CDR3: CASSQVEGASYEQYF. DNA of the CDR3: TGCGCCAGCAGCCAAGTTGAGGGGGCATCCTACGAGCAGTACTTC.

J is TRBJ2-7 and V is TRBV15, with 7 bases that match TRBD2. CDR1 is LNHNV, CDR2 YYDKDF, per germline (reference sequence). The ends lost 3 bases at V and 2 bases at J; junction bases unmatched: 1. The length of the CDR3 is 13 residues. The CDR3 protein is CATSSTSAYEQYF. As DNA, the CDR3 is TGTGCCACCAGCAGTACTAGCGCCTACGAGCAGTACTTC.

J is TRBJ2-1 and V is TRBV6-1; weak D call: TRBD1 (5 bases). CDR3 size: 15 residues. Germline CDR1 MNHNS, CDR2 SASEGT. V was cut by 7 bases and J by 5 bases, with 18 bases left in between. The CDR3 reads CASIQGFVVNNEQFF. CDR3 coding DNA: TGTGCCAGCATCCAGGGCTTCGTCGTGAACAATGAGCAGTTCTTC.

The chain joins TRBV7-8 to TRBJ2-3; TRBD2 matches 14 bases. The CDR3 runs to 20 residues. Germline CDR1 is SGHVS and CDR2 is FQNEAQ. V lost 5 bases and J lost 3; bases outside the gene matches: 16. The CDR3 DNA reads TGTGCCAGCAGCCCGAGACTAGCGGGAGGGCCCGGGGGCGAAACAGATACGCAGTATTTT. Translating it yields CASSPRLAGGPGGETDTQYF.

The chain joins TRBV28 to TRBJ2-7; a possible D gene is TRBD2 (5 bases). The CDR3 length is 17 residues. The germline V and J ends were trimmed by 6 bases and 2 bases, with 23 bases remaining between them. Germline loops: CDR1 MDHEN, CDR2 SYDVKM. CDR3 region: CASSGVLEAGSPYEQYF. The DNA of the CDR3 is TGTGCCAGCAGCGGTGTACTAGAGGCAGGCAGTCCCTACGAGCAGTACTTC.

V usage is TRBV19 and J usage is TRBJ1-2; D is perhaps TRBD1 (5 bases). Germline CDR1 reads LNHDA; CDR2 reads SQIVND (reference sequence). The V end lost 9 bases, the J end lost 2 bases, and 7 bases lay between the germline ends. The CDR3 spans 11 residues. The CDR3 DNA reads TGTGCCAGCGGGGGAAACTATGGCTACACCTTC. Protein: CASGGNYGYTF.

The chain carries TRBV27 and TRBJ2-7; the match to TRBD2 covers 7 bases. Germline trimming cut 6 bases from V and 0 bases from J; bases unmatched to any gene: 5. This CDR3 has 14 residues. Germline-derived CDR1 and CDR2 are MNHEY and SMNVEV (reference sequence). The CDR3 region is CASSPAGLSYEQYF. Here the CDR3 DNA reads TGTGCCAGCAGCCCAGCGGGACTCTCCTACGAGCAGTACTTC.

The chain carries TRBV28 and TRBJ1-1; the D is unclear. CDR3 length equals 14 residues. The germline V and J ends were trimmed by 5 bases and 5 bases, with 15 bases remaining between them. The V gene's germline CDR1 is MDHEN and CDR2 SYDVKM. The CDR3 bases are TGTGCCAGCAGTGAGCGAAAGTCGAGGACTGAAGCTTTCTTT. This gives the protein CASSERKSRTEAFF.

The count of this clone is one. The CDR3 protein is CASSPLGEGSYEQYF. The DNA of the CDR3 is TGTGCCAGCAGCCCCCTGGGAGAGGGCTCCTACGAGCAGTACTTC. The chain links TRBV5-6 to TRBJ2-7; maybe TRBD2 (5 bases). This CDR3 is built from 15 residues. CDR1 is SGHDT and CDR2 is YYEEEE in the germline V gene. With 4 bases removed from V and 0 bases from J, the gap between germline ends came to 14 bases. Full variable domain (rest looked up from reference TRBV5-6 and TRBJ2-7): DAGVTQSPTHLIKTRGQQVTLRCSPKSGHDTVSWYQQALGQGPQFIFQYYEEEERQRGNFPDRFSGHQFPNYSSELNVNALLLGDSALYLCASSPLGEGSYEQYFGPGTRLTVT.

About this clone itself: Other DNA sequences in this specimen translate into the identical CDR3. CDR3 region: CASSLDSNQPQHF. The CDR3 DNA is TGTGCCAGCAGTCTAGATAGCAATCAGCCCCAGCATTTT. The rearrangement links TRBV28 to TRBJ1-5; no reliable D call. V lost 5 bases and J 0 bases, leaving 5 bases between the germline ends. The CDR3 extends over 13 amino acids. Germline CDR1 reads MDHEN; CDR2 reads SYDVKM.

This clone has a single count. This chain connects TRBV13 to TRBJ2-1, with a possible D match to TRBD2 (7 bases). Trimming stripped 3 bases from V and 6 bases from J, with 18 bases between. The CDR3 extends over 16 amino acids. Looked up from germline, CDR1 is PRHDT and CDR2 is FYEKMQ (reference sequence). CDR3 region: CASSFGSGGDPNEQFF. CDR3 nucleotides: TGTGCCAGCAGCTTCGGCTCGGGGGGCGATCCCAATGAGCAGTTCTTC.